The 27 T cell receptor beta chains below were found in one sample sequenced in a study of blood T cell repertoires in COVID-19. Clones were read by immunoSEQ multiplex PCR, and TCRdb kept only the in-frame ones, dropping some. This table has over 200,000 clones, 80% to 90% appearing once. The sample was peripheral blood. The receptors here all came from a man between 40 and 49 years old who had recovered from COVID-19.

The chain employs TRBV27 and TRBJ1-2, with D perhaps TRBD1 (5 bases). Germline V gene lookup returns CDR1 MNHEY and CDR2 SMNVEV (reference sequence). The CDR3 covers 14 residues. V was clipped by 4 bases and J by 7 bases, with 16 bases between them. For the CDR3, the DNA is TGTGCCAGCAGTTCTAGGGCCTACCAGGGTGGCTACACCTTC. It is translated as CASSSRAYQGGYTF.

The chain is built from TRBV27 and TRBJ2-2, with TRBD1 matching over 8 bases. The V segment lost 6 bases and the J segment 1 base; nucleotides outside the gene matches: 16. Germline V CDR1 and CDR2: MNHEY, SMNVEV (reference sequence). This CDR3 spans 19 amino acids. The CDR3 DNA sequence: TGTGCCAGCAGCTTCCTTCTCATAGTCGGGACAGGGAACACCGGGGAGCTGTTTTTT. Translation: CASSFLLIVGTGNTGELFF.

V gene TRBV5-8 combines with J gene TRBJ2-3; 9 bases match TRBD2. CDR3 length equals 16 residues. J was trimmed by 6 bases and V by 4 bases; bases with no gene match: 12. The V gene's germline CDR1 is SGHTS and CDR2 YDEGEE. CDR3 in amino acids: CASSLNLAGSADTQYF. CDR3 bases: TGTGCCAGCAGCCTAAACCTAGCGGGATCGGCGGATACGCAGTATTTT.

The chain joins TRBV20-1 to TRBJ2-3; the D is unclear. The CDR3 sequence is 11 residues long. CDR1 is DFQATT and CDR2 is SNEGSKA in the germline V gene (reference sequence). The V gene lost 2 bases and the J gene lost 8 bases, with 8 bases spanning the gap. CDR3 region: CSARFLATQYF. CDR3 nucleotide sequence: TGCAGTGCTAGATTCTTGGCTACGCAGTATTTT.

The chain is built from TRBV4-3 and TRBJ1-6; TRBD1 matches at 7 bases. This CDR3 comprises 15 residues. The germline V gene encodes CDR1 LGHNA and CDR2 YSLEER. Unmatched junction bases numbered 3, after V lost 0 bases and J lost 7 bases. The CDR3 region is CASSQEAGGNSPLHF. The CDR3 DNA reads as TGCGCCAGCAGCCAAGAGGCAGGGGGGAATTCACCCCTCCACTTT.

Here the CDR3 DNA reads TGTGCCAGCAGCTTAGGCCGGGGTGCGGGAGGGGTCAATGAGCAGTTCTTC. Translation: CASSLGRGAGGVNEQFF. The V and J genes are TRBV13 and TRBJ2-1; 9 bases align to TRBD2. CDR1 PRHDT and CDR2 FYEKMQ come from the germline V gene (reference sequence). The V gene end was trimmed by 0 bases and the J gene end by 6 bases; junction bases not matched to a gene: 9. The CDR3 is made up of 17 amino acids.

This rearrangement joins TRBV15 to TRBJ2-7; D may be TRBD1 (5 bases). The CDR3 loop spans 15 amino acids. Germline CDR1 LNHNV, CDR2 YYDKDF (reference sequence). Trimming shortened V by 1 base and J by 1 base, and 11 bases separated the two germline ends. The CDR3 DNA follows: TGTGCCACCAGCAGAGTTAGGGGTCGATCCTACGAGCAGTACTTC. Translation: CATSRVRGRSYEQYF.

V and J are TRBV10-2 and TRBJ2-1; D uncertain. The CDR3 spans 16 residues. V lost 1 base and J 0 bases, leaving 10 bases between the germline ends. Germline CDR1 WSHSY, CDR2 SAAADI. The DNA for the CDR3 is TGCGCCAGCAGTGAGTTGCTGGAGAGCTCCTACAATGAGCAGTTCTTC. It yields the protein CASSELLESSYNEQFF.

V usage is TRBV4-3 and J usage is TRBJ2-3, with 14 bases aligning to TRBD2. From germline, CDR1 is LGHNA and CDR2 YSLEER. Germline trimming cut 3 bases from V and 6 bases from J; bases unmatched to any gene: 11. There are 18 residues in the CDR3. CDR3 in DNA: TGCGCCAGCAGCCAGGACGGGGGACTAGCGGGAGATTGGGATACGCAGTATTTT. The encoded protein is CASSQDGGLAGDWDTQYF.

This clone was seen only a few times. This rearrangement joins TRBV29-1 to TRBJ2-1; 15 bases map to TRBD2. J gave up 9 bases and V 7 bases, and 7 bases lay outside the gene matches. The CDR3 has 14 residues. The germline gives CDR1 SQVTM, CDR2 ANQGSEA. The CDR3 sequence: CSAGTSGGPGEQFF. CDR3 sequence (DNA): TGCAGCGCCGGGACTAGCGGGGGGCCGGGTGAGCAGTTCTTC.

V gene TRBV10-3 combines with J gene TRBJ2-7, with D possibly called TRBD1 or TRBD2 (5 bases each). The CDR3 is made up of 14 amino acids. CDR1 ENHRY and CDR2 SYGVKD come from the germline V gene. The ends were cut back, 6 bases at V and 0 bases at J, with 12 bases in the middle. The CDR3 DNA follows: TGTGCCATCAGGGAGGACACCAGCTCCTACGAGCAGTACTTC. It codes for CAIREDTSSYEQYF.

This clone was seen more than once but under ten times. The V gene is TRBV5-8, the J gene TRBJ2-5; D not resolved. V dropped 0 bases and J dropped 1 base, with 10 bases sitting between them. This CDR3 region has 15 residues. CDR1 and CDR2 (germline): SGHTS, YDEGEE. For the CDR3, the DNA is TGTGCCAGCAGCTTGGGGGCCACCCCCCAAGAGACCCAGTACTTC. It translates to CASSLGATPQETQYF.

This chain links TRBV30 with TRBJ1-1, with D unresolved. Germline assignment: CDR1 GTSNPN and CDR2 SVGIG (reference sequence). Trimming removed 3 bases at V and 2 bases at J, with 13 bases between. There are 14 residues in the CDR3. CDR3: CAWSGGRSNTEAFF. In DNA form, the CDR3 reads TGTGCCTGGAGCGGAGGACGGAGTAACACTGAAGCTTTCTTT.

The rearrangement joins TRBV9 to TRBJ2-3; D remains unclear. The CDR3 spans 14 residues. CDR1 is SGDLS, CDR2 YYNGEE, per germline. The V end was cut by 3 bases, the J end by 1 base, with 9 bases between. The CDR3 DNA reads TGTGCCAGCAGCGCCCTCGGAGGCACAGATACGCAGTATTTT. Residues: CASSALGGTDTQYF.

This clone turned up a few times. The CDR3 nucleotides read TGTGCCAGCAGAATCTTAACCGACAGGAATCAGCCCCAGCATTTT. Its translation is CASRILTDRNQPQHF. This rearrangement joins TRBV21-1 to TRBJ1-5; TRBD1, as called in the table, went unchecked against the DNA. TRBV21-1 is a pseudogene locus. The CDR3 is 15 amino acids.

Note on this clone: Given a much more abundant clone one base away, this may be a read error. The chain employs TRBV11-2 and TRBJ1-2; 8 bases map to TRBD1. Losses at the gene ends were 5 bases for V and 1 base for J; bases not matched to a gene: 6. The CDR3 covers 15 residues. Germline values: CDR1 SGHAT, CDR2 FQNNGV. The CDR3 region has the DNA TGTGCCAGCAGCCAAGGGACAGGCCTTAACTATGGCTACACCTTC. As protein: CASSQGTGLNYGYTF. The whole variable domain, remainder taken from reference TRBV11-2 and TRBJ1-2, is EAGVAQSPRYKIIEKRQSVAFWCNPISGHATLYWYQQILGQGPKLLIQFQNNGVVDDSQLPKDRFSAERLKGVDSTLKIQPAKLEDSAVYLCASSQGTGLNYGYTFGSGTRLTVV.

The CDR3 nucleotides read TGTGCCAGCAGCCTACAGGGGCCACCCCTCCACTTT. Translated, it gives CASSLQGPPLHF. V and J are TRBV7-2 and TRBJ1-6; 7 positions agree with TRBD1. The germline gives CDR1 SGHTA, CDR2 FQGNSA. The CDR3 is 12 amino acids. The ends lost 5 bases at V and 11 bases at J; junction bases unmatched: 3.

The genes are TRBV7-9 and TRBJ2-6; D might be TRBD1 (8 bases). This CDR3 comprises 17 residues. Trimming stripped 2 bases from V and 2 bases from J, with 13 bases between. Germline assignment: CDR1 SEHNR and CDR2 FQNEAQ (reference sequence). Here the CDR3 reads CASSLWTGTTGANVLTF. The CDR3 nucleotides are TGTGCCAGCAGCTTATGGACAGGGACTACTGGGGCCAACGTCCTGACTTTC.

The CDR3 bases are TGTGCCAGCAGGGACAGCGGCCAGCCCCAGCATTTT. It encodes CASRDSGQPQHF. The chain has TRBV6-5 and TRBJ1-5; TRBD1 might be the D (6 bases). The germline V gene encodes CDR1 MNHEY and CDR2 SVGAGI. CDR3 length equals 12 residues. Trimming cost V 6 bases and J 7 bases, with 10 bases left between them.

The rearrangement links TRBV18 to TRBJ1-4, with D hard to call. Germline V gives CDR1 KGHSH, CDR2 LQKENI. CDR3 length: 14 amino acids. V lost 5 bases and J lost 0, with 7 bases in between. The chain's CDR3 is CASSVSTTNEKLFF. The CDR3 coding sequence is TGTGCCAGCTCAGTCAGTACAACTAATGAAAAACTGTTTTTT.

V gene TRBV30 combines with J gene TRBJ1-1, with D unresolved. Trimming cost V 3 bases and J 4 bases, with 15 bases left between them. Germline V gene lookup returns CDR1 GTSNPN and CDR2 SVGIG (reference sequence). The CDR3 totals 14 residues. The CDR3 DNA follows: TGTGCCTGGAGGGTTAGCGGGTCGGGCACTGAAGCTTTCTTT. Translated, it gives CAWRVSGSGTEAFF.

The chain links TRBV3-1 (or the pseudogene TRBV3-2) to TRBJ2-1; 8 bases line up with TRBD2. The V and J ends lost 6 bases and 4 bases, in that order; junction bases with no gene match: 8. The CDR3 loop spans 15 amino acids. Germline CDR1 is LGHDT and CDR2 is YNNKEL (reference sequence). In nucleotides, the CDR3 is TGTGCCAGCAGGGGAGCGGGAGCGCAGTACAATGAGCAGTTCTTC. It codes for CASRGAGAQYNEQFF.

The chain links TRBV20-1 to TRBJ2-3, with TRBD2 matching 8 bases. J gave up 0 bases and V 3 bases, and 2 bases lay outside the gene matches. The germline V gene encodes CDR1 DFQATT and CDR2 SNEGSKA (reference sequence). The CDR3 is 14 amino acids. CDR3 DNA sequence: TGCAGTGCTAGTAGCGGGGTTAGCACAGATACGCAGTATTTT. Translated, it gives CSASSGVSTDTQYF.

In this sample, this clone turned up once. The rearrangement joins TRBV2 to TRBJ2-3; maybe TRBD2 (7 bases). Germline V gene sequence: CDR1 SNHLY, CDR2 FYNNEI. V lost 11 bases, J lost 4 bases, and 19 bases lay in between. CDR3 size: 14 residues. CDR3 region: CAWRGGLSSDTQYF. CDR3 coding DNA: TGTGCCTGGAGGGGGGGGCTTTCGTCAGATACGCAGTATTTT. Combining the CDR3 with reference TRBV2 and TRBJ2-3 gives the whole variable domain EPEVTQTPSHQVTQMGQEVILRCVPISNHLYFYWYRQILGQKVEFLVSFYNNEISEKSEIFDDQFSVERPDGSNFTLKIRSTKLEDSAMYFCAWRGGLSSDTQYFGPGTRLTVL.

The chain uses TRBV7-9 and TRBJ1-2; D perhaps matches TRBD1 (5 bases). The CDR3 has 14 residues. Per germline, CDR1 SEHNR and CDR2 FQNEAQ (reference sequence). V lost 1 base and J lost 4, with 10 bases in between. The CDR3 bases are TGTGCCAGCAGCTTAGGGGGCACAGCCTATGGCTACACCTTC. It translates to CASSLGGTAYGYTF.

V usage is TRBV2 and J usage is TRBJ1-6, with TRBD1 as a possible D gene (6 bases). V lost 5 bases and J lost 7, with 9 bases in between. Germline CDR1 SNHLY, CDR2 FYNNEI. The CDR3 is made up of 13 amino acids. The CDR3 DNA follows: TGTGCCAGCAGTCAGGACAGCAATTCACCCCTCCACTTT. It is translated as CASSQDSNSPLHF.

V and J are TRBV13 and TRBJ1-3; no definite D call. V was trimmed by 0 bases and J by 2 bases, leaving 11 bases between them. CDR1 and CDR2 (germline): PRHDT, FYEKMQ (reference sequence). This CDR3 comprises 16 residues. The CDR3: CASSLGPRGTGNTIYF. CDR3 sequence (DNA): TGTGCCAGCAGCTTAGGCCCGCGGGGTACTGGAAACACCATATATTTT.